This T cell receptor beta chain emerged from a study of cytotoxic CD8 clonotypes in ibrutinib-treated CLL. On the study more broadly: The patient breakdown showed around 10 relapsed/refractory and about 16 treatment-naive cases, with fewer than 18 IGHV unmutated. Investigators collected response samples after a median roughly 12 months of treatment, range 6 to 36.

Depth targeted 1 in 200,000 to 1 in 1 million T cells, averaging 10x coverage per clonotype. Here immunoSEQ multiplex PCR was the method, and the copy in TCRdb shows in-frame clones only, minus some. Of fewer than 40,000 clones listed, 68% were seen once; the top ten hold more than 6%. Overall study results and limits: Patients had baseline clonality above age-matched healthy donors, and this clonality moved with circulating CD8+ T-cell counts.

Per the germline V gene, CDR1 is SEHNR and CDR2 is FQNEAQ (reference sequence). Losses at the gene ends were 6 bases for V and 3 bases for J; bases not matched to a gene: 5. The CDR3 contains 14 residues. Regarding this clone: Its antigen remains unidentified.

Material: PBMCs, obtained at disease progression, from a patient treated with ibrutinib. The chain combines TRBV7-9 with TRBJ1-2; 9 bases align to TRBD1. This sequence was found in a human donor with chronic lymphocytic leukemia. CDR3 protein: CASRQRTGDYGYTF. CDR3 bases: TGTGCCAGCAGACAAAGGACAGGGGACTATGGCTACACCTTC.